A selection of T cell receptor beta chains follows, all from one sample in a study of blood T cell repertoires in COVID-19. Using immunoSEQ multiplex PCR, the repertoire was profiled, and TCRdb retains in-frame clones only, with some absent. The sample lists under 250,000 clones; 88% were seen once. Sequenced material: PBMCs or T cells enriched from blood (not recorded which). The receptors here all came from a woman aged 40 to 50 who had been exposed to COVID-19. Both conserved end residues are part of each CDR3. A D gene is named only where the DNA matches it firmly. For some rows the clone size is stated as once, few or many, or as a class when expanded; others skip it.

j_gene	abundance	d_gene	v_gene	len	CDR3nt	CDR3aa
TRBJ1-6	NA	TRBD1	TRBV7-2	15	TGTGCCAGCAGCTTTCAGGGGGCGCGTAATTCACCCCTCCACTTT	CASSFQGARNSPLHF
TRBJ1-2	NA	TRBD1	TRBV28	12	TGTGCCACTGGGACAGGGGGCCGAGGCTACACCTTC	CATGTGGRGYTF
TRBJ2-3	NA	TRBD2	TRBV7-3	15	TGTGCCAGCAGCTTAGGTAGCGGGCCCGGAGATACGCAGTATTTT	CASSLGSGPGDTQYF
TRBJ1-2	NA	NA	TRBV5-4	13	TGTGCCAGCAGCCCGGTCGAGAGCTATGGCTACACCTTC	CASSPVESYGYTF
TRBJ1-2	NA	TRBD1	TRBV9	14	TGTGCCAGCAGCTACCAACAGGGGCTGAGTGGCTACACCTTC	CASSYQQGLSGYTF
TRBJ1-1	NA	NA	TRBV5-1	16	TGTGCCAGCAGCTTTGGGGGGGCAGGACTGAACACTGAAGCTTTCTTT	CASSFGGAGLNTEAFF
TRBJ1-5	few	NA	TRBV13	14	TGTGCCAGCAACCGGGGGGCAAGCAATCAGCCCCAGCATTTT	CASNRGASNQPQHF
TRBJ2-2	NA	TRBD2	TRBV3-1/TRBV3-2	16	TGTGCCAGCAGCCAAATCGGGGGGAGTAACACCGGGGAGCTGTTTTTT	CASSQIGGSNTGELFF
TRBJ2-1	NA	TRBD1	TRBV5-1	15	TGTGCCAGCAGCTTGGGACAGAGCTCCTACAATGAGCAGTTCTTC	CASSLGQSSYNEQFF
TRBJ2-2	NA	TRBD2	TRBV11-2	18	TGTGCCAGCAGTTCCGGGACTAGCGGGATCACGGACACCGGGGAGCTGTTTTTT	CASSSGTSGITDTGELFF
TRBJ2-7	NA	TRBD1	TRBV4-3	14	TGCGCCAGCAGCCAAGCGGGACAGGGGTTCGAGCAGTACTTC	CASSQAGQGFEQYF
TRBJ2-3	NA	NA	TRBV7-9	14	TGTGCCAGCAGCTTAGCGGGAGTCGGGGATACGCAGTATTTT	CASSLAGVGDTQYF
TRBJ2-1	NA	TRBD1	TRBV11-3	13	TGTGCCAGCAGGGGACAGGGGTCCCATGAGCAGTTCTTC	CASRGQGSHEQFF
TRBJ1-1	NA	TRBD1	TRBV2	13	TGTGCCAGCAGTCTAACAGGGGCCTCTGAAGCTTTCTTT	CASSLTGASEAFF
TRBJ1-5	once	NA	TRBV23-1	16	TGCGCCAGCAGTCAATCGATTCGAGCTGACAATCAGCCCCAGCATTTT	CASSQSIRADNQPQHF
TRBJ2-2	NA	TRBD2	TRBV9	13	TGTGCCAGCGCACTAGCGGGGGCCGGGGAGCTGTTTTTT	CASALAGAGELFF
TRBJ1-2	NA	TRBD1	TRBV5-1	16	TGCGCCAGCAGCCCAAGCACTGGGACAGAACACTATGGCTACACCTTC	CASSPSTGTEHYGYTF
TRBJ2-1	NA	TRBD2	TRBV28	13	TGTGCCAGCAGTCCCCCTGTGGGGGGGGAGCAGTTCTTC	CASSPPVGGEQFF
TRBJ1-2	NA	NA	TRBV6-2/TRBV6-3	13	TGTGCCAGCAGCATCCCGGTGGGGAGAGGCTACACCTTC	CASSIPVGRGYTF
TRBJ1-3	NA	NA	TRBV7-2	13	TGTGCCAGCACCCAGGGGAGTGGAAACACCATATATTTT	CASTQGSGNTIYF
TRBJ1-3	NA	TRBD1	TRBV19	12	TGTGTTATGGACAGGGGACATTACACCATATATTTT	CVMDRGHYTIYF
TRBJ1-5	NA	TRBD1	TRBV4-3	16	TGCGCCAGCAGCCAAGATAAGGGGACAGGCTACCAGCCCCAGCATTTT	CASSQDKGTGYQPQHF
TRBJ1-1	few	NA	TRBV5-4	13	TGTGCCAGCAGCTTGGACATGAACACTGAAGCTTTCTTT	CASSLDMNTEAFF